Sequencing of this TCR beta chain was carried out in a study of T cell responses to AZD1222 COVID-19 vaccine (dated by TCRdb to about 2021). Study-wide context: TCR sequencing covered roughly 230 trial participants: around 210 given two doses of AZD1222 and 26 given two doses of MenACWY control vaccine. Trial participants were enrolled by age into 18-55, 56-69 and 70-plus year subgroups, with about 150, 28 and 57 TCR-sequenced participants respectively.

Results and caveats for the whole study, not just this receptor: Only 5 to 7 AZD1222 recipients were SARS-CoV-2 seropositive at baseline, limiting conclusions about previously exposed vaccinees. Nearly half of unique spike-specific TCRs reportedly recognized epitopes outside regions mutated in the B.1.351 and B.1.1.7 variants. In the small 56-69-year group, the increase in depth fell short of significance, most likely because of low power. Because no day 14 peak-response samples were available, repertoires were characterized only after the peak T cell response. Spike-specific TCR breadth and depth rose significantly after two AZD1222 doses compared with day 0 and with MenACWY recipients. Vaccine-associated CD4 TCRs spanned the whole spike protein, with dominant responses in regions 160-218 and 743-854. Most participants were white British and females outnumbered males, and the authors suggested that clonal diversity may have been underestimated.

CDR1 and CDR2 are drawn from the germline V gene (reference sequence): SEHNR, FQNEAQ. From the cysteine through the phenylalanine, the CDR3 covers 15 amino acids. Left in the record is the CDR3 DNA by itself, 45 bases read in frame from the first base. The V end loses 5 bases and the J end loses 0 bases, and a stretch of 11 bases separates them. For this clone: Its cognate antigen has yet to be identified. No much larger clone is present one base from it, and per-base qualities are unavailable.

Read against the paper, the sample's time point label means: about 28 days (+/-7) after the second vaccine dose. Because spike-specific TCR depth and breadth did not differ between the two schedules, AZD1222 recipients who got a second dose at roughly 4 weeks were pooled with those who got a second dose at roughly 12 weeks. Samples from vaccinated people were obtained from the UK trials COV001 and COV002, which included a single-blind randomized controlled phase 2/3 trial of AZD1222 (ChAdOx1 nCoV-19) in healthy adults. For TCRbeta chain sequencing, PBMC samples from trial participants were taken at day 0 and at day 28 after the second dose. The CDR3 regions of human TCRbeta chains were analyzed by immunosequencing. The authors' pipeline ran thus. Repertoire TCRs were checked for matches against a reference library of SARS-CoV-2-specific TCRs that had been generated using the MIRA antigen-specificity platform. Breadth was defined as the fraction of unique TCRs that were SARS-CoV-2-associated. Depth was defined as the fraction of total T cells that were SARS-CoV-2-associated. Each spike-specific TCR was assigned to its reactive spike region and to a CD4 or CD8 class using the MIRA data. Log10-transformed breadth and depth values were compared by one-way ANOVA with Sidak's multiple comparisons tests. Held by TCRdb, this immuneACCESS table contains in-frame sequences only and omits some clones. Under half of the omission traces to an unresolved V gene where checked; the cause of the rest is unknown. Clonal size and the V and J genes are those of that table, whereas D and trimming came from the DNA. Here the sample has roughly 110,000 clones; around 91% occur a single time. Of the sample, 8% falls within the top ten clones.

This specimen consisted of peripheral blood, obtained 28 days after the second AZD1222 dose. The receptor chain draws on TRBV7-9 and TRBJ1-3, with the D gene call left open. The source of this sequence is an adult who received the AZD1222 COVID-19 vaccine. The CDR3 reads CASSGSSTSGNTIYF. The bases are TGTGCCAGCAGCGGCTCCTCTACCTCTGGAAACACCATATATTTT.